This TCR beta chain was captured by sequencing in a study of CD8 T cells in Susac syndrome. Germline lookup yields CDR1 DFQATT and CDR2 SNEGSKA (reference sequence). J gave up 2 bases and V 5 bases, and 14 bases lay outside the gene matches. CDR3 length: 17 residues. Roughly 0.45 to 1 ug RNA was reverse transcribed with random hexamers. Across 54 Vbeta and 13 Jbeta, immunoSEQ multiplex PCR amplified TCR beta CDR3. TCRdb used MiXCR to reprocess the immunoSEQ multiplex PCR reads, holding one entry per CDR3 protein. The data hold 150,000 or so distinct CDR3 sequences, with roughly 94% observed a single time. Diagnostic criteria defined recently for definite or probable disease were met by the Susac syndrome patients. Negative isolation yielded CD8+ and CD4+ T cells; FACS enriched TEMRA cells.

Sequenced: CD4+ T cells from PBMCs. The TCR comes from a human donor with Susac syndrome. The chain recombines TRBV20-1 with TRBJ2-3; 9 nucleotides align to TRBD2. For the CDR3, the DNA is TGCAGTGCTCGACTCCTGACTAGCGGATCAATCACAGATACGCAGTATTTT. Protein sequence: CSARLLTSGSITDTQYF.